Given below is one T cell receptor beta chain in context. This record comes from a study of blood T cell repertoires in COVID-19. About the research overall: Whether acute or convalescent, the COVID-19 samples came from the United States, Italy and Spain. The analysed material was cDNA or gDNA that came from T cells, B-cell-depleted T cells, or PBMCs.

The CDR3 covers 16 residues. V was clipped by 5 bases and J by 4 bases, with 20 bases between them. CDR1 and CDR2 (germline): PRHDT, FYEKMQ (reference sequence). Original processing methods: Amplification of reference gene primers was used by the study to estimate nucleated cell counts. TCRdb's copy holds only in-frame clones and misses some; the assay was immunoSEQ multiplex PCR. For V, J and clone size, that table is used; D and trimming come from the DNA. The table shows around 200,000 clones, with roughly four fifths occurring only once. The chain combines TRBV13 with TRBJ1-2; D is possibly TRBD1 (6 bases). The specimen sequenced was peripheral blood. The TCR comes from a human donor in a cohort sampled during active COVID-19. CDR3 loop: CASSPNKGVSSYGYTF. The CDR3 DNA is TGTGCCAGCAGCCCAAACAAGGGGGTATCGAGCTATGGCTACACCTTC.